This TCR beta chain is drawn from a study of T cells in Graves' hyperthyroidism and ophthalmopathy. The study, taken as a whole, reports: Prediction of ophthalmopathy progression came a median around 6 months pre-onset. Peripheral blood also featured most of the thyroid clonotypes expanded above 0.001.

This CDR3 is built from 16 residues. V lost 0 bases and J lost 4, with 13 bases in between. Germline V CDR1 and CDR2: LNHNV, YYDKDF (reference sequence). There are many counts of this clonotype. Its antigen is still unknown. RNA transcripts served as the template for amplifying TCR beta CDR3 regions. First-round RT-PCR with HTBI primers amplified the TCR CDR3 region. Via MiXCR, TCRdb re-called the multiplex PCR reads, giving one row per CDR3 protein. Of about 350,000 distinct CDR3 sequences detected, 17% appear once; the ten largest clones hold 30% to 35%. These patients, aged 18 to 65, had recently diagnosed hyperthyroidism lasting under 2 months. Researchers barred patients who had uncontrolled infection, other autoimmune disease, pregnancy or lactation.

Sequenced material: blood. The clonotype comes from a young woman with Graves' hyperthyroidism that later progressed to Graves' ophthalmopathy. This chain connects TRBV15 to TRBJ1-3; tentatively, D is TRBD1 (6 bases). The CDR3 reads CATSRDDLGAGNTIYF. CDR3 in DNA: TGTGCCACCAGCAGAGACGACTTGGGGGCAGGAAACACCATATATTTT.